This T cell receptor beta chain came from a study of shared clonotypes between healthy human individuals. The overall study: Donors, aged 18 to 49, were a couple of women and a few men. Whole-study findings and limits: Only a few donors were included, so the genetic and exposure-history diversity represented was limited.

On this clone itself: No antigen is known for it.

This CDR3 has 16 residues. Original analysis: From ImmunoSEQ came sequences covering only the junction and carrying no quality scores, so filtering differed. Method: immunoSEQ multiplex PCR; TCRdb's copy keeps in-frame clones and lacks some. The DNA gave D and trimming, while V, J and clone size come from that table. The sample carries fewer than 2.5 million clones, 80% to 95% recorded once. Sequenced input: naive CD4+ T cells from PBMCs. Stated subset: CD45RA+ positively selected. The clonotype comes from a man aged 18-30 years in good health. Some clones in this sample may be carry-over from other donors' samples. The chain has TRBV21-1 and TRBJ1-3. TRBV21-1 constitutes a pseudogene. CDR3 protein: CASSKDGAGSGNTIYF. The CDR3 DNA follows: TGTGCCAGCAGCAAAGACGGGGCAGGGTCGGGAAACACCATATATTTT.